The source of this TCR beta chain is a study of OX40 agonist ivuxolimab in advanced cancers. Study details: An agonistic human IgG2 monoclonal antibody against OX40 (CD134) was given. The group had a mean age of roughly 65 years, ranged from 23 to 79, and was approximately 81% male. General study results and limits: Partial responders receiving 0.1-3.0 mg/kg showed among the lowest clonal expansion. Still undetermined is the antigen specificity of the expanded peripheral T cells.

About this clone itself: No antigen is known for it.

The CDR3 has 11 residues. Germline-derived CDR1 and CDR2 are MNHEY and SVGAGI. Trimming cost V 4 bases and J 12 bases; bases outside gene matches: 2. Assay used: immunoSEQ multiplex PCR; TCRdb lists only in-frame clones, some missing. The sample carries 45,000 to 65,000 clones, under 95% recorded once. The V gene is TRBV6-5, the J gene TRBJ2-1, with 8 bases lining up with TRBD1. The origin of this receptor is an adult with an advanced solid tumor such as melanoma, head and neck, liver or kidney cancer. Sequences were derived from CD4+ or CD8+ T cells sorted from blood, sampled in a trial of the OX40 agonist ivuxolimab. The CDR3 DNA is TGTGCCAGCAGTTCAGGACAGGGGCAGTTCTTC. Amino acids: CASSSGQGQFF.